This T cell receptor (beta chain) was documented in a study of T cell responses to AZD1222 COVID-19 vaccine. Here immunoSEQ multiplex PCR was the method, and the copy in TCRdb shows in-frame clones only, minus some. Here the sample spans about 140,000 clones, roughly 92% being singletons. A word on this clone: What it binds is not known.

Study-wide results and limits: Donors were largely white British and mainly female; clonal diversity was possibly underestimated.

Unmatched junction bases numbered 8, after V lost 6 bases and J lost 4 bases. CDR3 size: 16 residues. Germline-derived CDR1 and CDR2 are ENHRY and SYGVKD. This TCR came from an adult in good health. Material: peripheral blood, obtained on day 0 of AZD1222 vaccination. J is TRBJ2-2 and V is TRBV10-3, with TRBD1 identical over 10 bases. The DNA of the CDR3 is TGTGCCATCAGCCCCGGGACAGGGGATTCCACCGGGGAGCTGTTTTTT. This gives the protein CAISPGTGDSTGELFF.